The entry that follows covers one TCR beta chain sequence. CDR3 length: 14 amino acids. V was shortened by 4 bases and J by 1 base, with 11 bases between the two germline ends. The germline CDR1 and CDR2 sequences are SGDLS and YYNGEE. Here immunoSEQ multiplex PCR was the method, and the copy in TCRdb shows in-frame clones only, minus some. The sample lists some 79,000 clones; 89% were seen once. The data belong to a study of control samples from healthy donors and cancer patients. The sequencing sample was made of blood. The source is a man between 50 and 59 years old in good health. The chain carries TRBV9 and TRBJ1-1; D gene ambiguous. The CDR3 is CASSLRTQNTEAFF. The CDR3 nucleotides are TGTGCCAGCAGCCTGAGAACACAGAACACTGAAGCTTTCTTT.